These 2 T cell receptor beta chains came from one sample sequenced in a study of blood T cell repertoires in COVID-19. The protocol was immunoSEQ multiplex PCR, while the TCRdb copy is restricted to in-frame clones and leaves out a portion. There are roughly 350,000 clones in the sample; around 86% occur only once, and about 6% lies in the top ten. The source material was peripheral blood. These receptors all stem from a woman between 50 and 59 years old with COVID-19, enrolled during active disease.

The chain recombines TRBV5-5 with TRBJ1-1, with D tentatively TRBD1 (6 bases). Trimming took 7 bases from V and 4 from J, leaving 29 bases between them. The CDR3 spans 18 residues. CDR1 and CDR2 (germline): SGHKS, YYEKEE (reference sequence). In DNA form, the CDR3 reads TGTGCCAGCTCGAGGAACTCCTTCCCACAGGGCGGGAGCACTGAAGCTTTCTTT. Amino acid sequence: CASSRNSFPQGGSTEAFF.

The gene calls are TRBV5-1 and TRBJ1-2; 8 bases line up with TRBD1. This CDR3 region has 14 residues. Germline loops: CDR1 SGHRS, CDR2 YFSETQ. V gave up 4 bases and J gave up 4 bases; unmatched junction bases: 6. CDR3 coding DNA: TGCGCCAGCAGCGCGACAGGGGCGAGCTATGGCTACACCTTC. Protein: CASSATGASYGYTF.